The 13 T cell receptor beta chains below all came from one sample that was sequenced in a study of shared clonotypes between healthy human individuals. The assay was immunoSEQ multiplex PCR, and TCRdb's table has in-frame clones only and misses some. The data show about 590,000 clones, around 95% seen once. Terminally differentiated effector memory CD45RA+ cells were left out of the naive CD8 fraction, which was CD45RO-negative and positively selected for CCR7. The sample comprised naive CD8+ T cells sorted from blood. The source of these receptors is a woman in her 30s in good health.

The J gene is TRBJ2-1, the V gene TRBV2; 9 nucleotides agree with TRBD1. The CDR3 covers 12 residues. Looked up from germline, CDR1 is SNHLY and CDR2 is FYNNEI. Losses at the gene ends were 6 bases for V and 8 bases for J; bases not matched to a gene: 2. The CDR3 region is CASRGQGYEQFF. The CDR3 region has the DNA TGTGCCAGCAGGGGACAGGGTTATGAGCAGTTCTTC.

This chain uses TRBV19 with TRBJ2-1; D gene uncertain. The CDR3 consists of 10 residues. CDR1 is LNHDA and CDR2 is SQIVND in the germline V gene (reference sequence). With 8 bases removed from V and 6 bases from J, the gap between germline ends came to 5 bases. CDR3 sequence: CASGINEQFF. CDR3 nucleotide sequence: TGTGCCAGTGGAATCAATGAGCAGTTCTTC.

The chain recombines TRBV7-9 with TRBJ2-3; possible D gene TRBD1, 6 bases. The germline gives CDR1 SEHNR, CDR2 FQNEAQ (reference sequence). Trimming stripped 8 bases from V and 0 bases from J, with 12 bases between. The CDR3 loop spans 14 amino acids. CDR3 region: CASSGTTSTDTQYF. The CDR3 region has the DNA TGTGCCAGCTCCGGGACAACTAGCACAGATACGCAGTATTTT.

This clone occurred once. The chain joins TRBV29-1 to TRBJ2-1; no definite D call. V was pared by 5 bases and J by 4 bases, with 15 bases between. The CDR3 loop spans 14 amino acids. Germline CDR1 reads SQVTM; CDR2 reads ANQGSEA. In DNA form, the CDR3 reads TGCAGCGTTCAAGGGCTGGACCGTTACAATGAGCAGTTCTTC. Protein sequence: CSVQGLDRYNEQFF.

The J gene is TRBJ1-1, the V gene TRBV10-2; D gene uncertain. Germline CDR1 WSHSY, CDR2 SAAADI. This CDR3 has 12 amino acids. The V end was cut by 2 bases, the J end by 7 bases, with 8 bases between. DNA of the CDR3: TGCGCCAGCAGTGAGGCGGGGATTGAAGCTTTCTTT. This sequence encodes CASSEAGIEAFF.

This clone was observed once. V gene TRBV4-2 combines with J gene TRBJ2-7; 7 bases align to TRBD2. Trimming at V came to 0 bases and at J to 3 bases, leaving 11 bases not matched to a gene. CDR1 and CDR2 (germline): LGHNA, YNFKEQ. The CDR3 has 17 residues. The CDR3 spells CASSQEGGASGIYEQYF. In DNA form, the CDR3 reads TGTGCCAGCAGCCAAGAAGGTGGTGCTAGCGGCATCTACGAGCAGTACTTC.

The chain carries TRBV25-1 and TRBJ2-1; the D gene is possibly TRBD2 (6 bases). V was pared by 2 bases and J by 4 bases, with 12 bases between. Germline CDR1 MGHDK, CDR2 SYGVNS. The CDR3 consists of 15 residues. The DNA of the CDR3 is TGTGCCAGCAGTGAAGGGTGGGGGGTGTACAATGAGCAGTTCTTC. It encodes CASSEGWGVYNEQFF. Filled out from reference TRBV25-1 and TRBJ2-1, the complete variable domain reads EADIYQTPRYLVIGTGKKITLECSQTMGHDKMYWYQQDPGMELHLIHYSYGVNSTEKGDLSSESTVSRIRTEHFPLTLESARPSHTSQYLCASSEGWGVYNEQFFGPGTRLTVL.

Remarks on this clone: Sequence at one end of the junction differs from germline and may be a read error. V is TRBV7-2 and J is TRBJ1-5; 8 bases are shared with TRBD1. The germline gives CDR1 SGHTA, CDR2 FQGNSA. The CDR3 length is 15 residues. The CDR3 here is CASSLGAGGKQPQHF. The CDR3, as DNA: TGTGCCAGCAGCTTAGGAGCAGGGGGCAAGCAGCCCCAGCATTTT.

This clone is a singleton in its sample. This chain uses TRBV6-5 with TRBJ2-3; 16 nucleotides match TRBD2. This CDR3 has 16 residues. V gave up 4 bases and J gave up 4 bases; unmatched junction bases: 2. In germline, CDR1 is MNHEY, CDR2 SVGAGI. The CDR3 DNA reads TGTGCCAGCAGTTCCGGGACTAGCGGGAGGGCAGATACGCAGTATTTT. Translation gives CASSSGTSGRADTQYF.

This chain uses TRBV21-1 with TRBJ2-3; the tabulated D call, TRBD2, remains unverified against the DNA. TRBV21-1 represents a pseudogene. CDR3 size: 15 residues. CDR3 sequence (DNA): TGTGCCAGCAGCAAGGGCGGGAGTGGCACAGATACGCAGTATTTT. It is translated as CASSKGGSGTDTQYF.

This chain connects TRBV2 to TRBJ2-1, with D maybe TRBD2 (5 bases). The germline V and J ends were trimmed by 3 bases and 2 bases, with 11 bases remaining between them. The CDR3 consists of 15 residues. The germline CDR1 and CDR2 sequences are SNHLY and FYNNEI. CDR3 sequence (DNA): TGTGCCAGCAGTGATGAGGGCCCAACCTACAATGAGCAGTTCTTC. It codes for CASSDEGPTYNEQFF.

This clone was seen just once. This chain links TRBV14 with TRBJ1-1; tentatively, D is TRBD1 (5 bases). The CDR3 extends over 11 amino acids. The ends were cut back, 4 bases at V and 10 bases at J, with 10 bases in the middle. From germline, CDR1 is SGHDN and CDR2 FVKESK. The CDR3 spells CASSPGARAFF. CDR3 nucleotides: TGTGCCAGCAGCCCCGGGGCCCGAGCTTTCTTT.

The chain combines TRBV7-9 with TRBJ2-7; unclear D gene. Trimming pared 4 bases from V and 3 bases from J, leaving 7 bases between. This CDR3 comprises 12 residues. Germline CDR1 and CDR2: SEHNR and FQNEAQ (reference sequence). This chain's CDR3 is CASSSRDYEQYF. The CDR3 coding sequence is TGTGCCAGCAGCTCCAGAGACTACGAGCAGTACTTC.